This T cell receptor (beta chain) came from a study of cytomegalovirus exposure and HLA in healthy donors. In the study overall: The 120 validation repertoires, a later analysis reported, used the same platform as the 600 to 700 repertoires from the first cohort.

This CDR3 spans 15 amino acids. CDR1 is MDHEN, CDR2 SYDVKM, per germline. The ends lost 5 bases at V and 2 bases at J; junction bases unmatched: 3. In the case of this clone: Its antigen is currently unknown.

Assay used: immunoSEQ multiplex PCR; TCRdb lists only in-frame clones, some missing. The repertoire holds roughly 90,000 clones, with 85% as singletons. Study results and caveats: Among TCR beta chains, those listed as cytomegalovirus-associated numbered over 150. There were a few CMV-associated chains whose specificity for CMV antigens was confirmed in vitro. Across donors, most TCRs were seen rarely, yet some public ones were widespread.

The chain has TRBV28 and TRBJ1-4; 9 bases agree with TRBD1. The TCR sequence derives from a young man in good health and CMV-seropositive. Sequencing was done on a sample of PBMCs. This chain's CDR3 is CASSLQGATNEKLFF. The CDR3 nucleotides read TGTGCCAGCAGTCTACAGGGGGCGACTAATGAAAAACTGTTTTTT.